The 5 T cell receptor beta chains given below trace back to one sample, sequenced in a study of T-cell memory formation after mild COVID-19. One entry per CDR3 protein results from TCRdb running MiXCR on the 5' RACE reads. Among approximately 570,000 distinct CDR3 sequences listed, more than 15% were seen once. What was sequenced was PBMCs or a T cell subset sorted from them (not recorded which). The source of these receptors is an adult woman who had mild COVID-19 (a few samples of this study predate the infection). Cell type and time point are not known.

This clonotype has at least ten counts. This CDR3 reads CASSYAPGTGDNEQFF. CDR3 nucleotides: TGTGCCAGCAGTTACGCCCCCGGGACAGGCGACAATGAGCAGTTCTTC. V is TRBV6-5 and J is TRBJ2-1; 8 nucleotides agree with TRBD1. CDR3 length equals 16 residues. V shed 2 bases, J shed 5 bases, and the junction held 8 bases outside the gene matches. The germline gives CDR1 MNHEY, CDR2 SVGAGI.

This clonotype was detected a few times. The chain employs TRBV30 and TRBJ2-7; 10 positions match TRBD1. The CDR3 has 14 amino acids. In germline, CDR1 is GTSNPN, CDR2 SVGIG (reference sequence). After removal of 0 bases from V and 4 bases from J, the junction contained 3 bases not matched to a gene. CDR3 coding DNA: TGTGCCTGGAGTGTGGGGACAGGGGTATACGAGCAGTACTTC. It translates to CAWSVGTGVYEQYF.

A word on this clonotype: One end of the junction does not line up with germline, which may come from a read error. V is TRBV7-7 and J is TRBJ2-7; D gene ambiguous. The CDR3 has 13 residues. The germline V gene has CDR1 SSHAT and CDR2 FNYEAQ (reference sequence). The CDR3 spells CASSLSANYEQYF. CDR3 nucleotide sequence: TGTGCTAGCAGCTTAAGCGCAAACTACGAGCAGTACTTC.

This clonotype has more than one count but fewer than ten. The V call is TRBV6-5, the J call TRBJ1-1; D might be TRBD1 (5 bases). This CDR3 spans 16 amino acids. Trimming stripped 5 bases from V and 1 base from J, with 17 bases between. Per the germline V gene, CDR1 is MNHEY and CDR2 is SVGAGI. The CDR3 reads CASSQRDWGTNTEAFF. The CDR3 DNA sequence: TGTGCCAGCAGTCAAAGGGACTGGGGGACGAACACTGAAGCTTTCTTT.

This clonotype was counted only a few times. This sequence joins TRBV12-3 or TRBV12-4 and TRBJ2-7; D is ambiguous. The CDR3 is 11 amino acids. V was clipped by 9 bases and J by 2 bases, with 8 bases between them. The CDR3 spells CARLRAYEQYF. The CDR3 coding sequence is TGTGCCAGGCTGAGAGCCTACGAGCAGTACTTC.